This is a list of T cell receptor beta chains from one sample in a study of blood T cell repertoires in COVID-19. The table came from immunoSEQ multiplex PCR; TCRdb's copy has only in-frame clones and leaves some out. The sample includes around 130,000 clones, around 81% seen only once; the top ten take about a tenth. The sample comprised peripheral blood. These receptors originate from a human donor in a cohort sampled during active COVID-19. Each CDR3 is given with its conserved first and last residue. A D gene is named only where the DNA matches it firmly. Size values are once, few and many counts, or a class for expanded clones, and some rows have none.

DNA: TGTGCCAGCAGCTTATACAGGGAAGTCAATGAGCAGTTCTTC
CDR3: CASSLYREVNEQFF
J: TRBJ2-1
D: -
V: TRBV11-2
size: -

DNA: TGCGCCAGCAGCCAAGGAAGCCTGCGAGCTACCTCCTATAATTCACCCCTCCACTTT
CDR3: CASSQGSLRATSYNSPLHF
J: TRBJ1-6
D: -
V: TRBV4-1
size: once

DNA: TGTGCCAGCAGCTCCCTCTACGAGCAGTACTTC
CDR3: CASSSLYEQYF
J: TRBJ2-7
D: -
V: TRBV5-8
size: once

DNA: TGCGCCAGCAGCCTCGACAGGAGCTCTGGAAACACCATATATTTT
CDR3: CASSLDRSSGNTIYF
J: TRBJ1-3
D: -
V: TRBV4-1
size: -

DNA: TGCGCCAGCGCCAGGGCAAACGGACAGGCTGAAACCCCCCTCCACTTT
CDR3: CASARANGQAETPLHF
J: TRBJ1-6
D: TRBD1
V: TRBV4-1
size: few

DNA: TGCGCCAGCAGTCAATCGGGCCCAAACGGATCCTCTGGAAACACCATATATTTT
CDR3: CASSQSGPNGSSGNTIYF
J: TRBJ1-3
D: -
V: TRBV23-1
size: -

DNA: TGTGCCAGCAGTTTAAGCGGGTATGGCTACACCTTC
CDR3: CASSLSGYGYTF
J: TRBJ1-2
D: -
V: TRBV6-2/TRBV6-3
size: -

DNA: TGCGCCAGCAGCTCGGGGGGGTCAGACGGCACCGGGGAGCTGTTTTTT
CDR3: CASSSGGSDGTGELFF
J: TRBJ2-2
D: TRBD2
V: TRBV5-1
size: -

DNA: TGTGCCAGCAGCCAAGAACCTAGCGGGGGGGCAGCCGGGGAGCTGTTTTTT
CDR3: CASSQEPSGGAAGELFF
J: TRBJ2-2
D: TRBD2
V: TRBV4-2
size: -

DNA: TGTGCCAGCAGCTTAGGGGAGGGAGCTTTCTTT
CDR3: CASSLGEGAFF
J: TRBJ1-1
D: -
V: TRBV7-9
size: -

DNA: TGTGCCAGCTCTGGCATGGGGCTAACCTCCTACGAGCAGTACTTC
CDR3: CASSGMGLTSYEQYF
J: TRBJ2-7
D: -
V: TRBV18
size: many

DNA: TGTGCCAGCAGTTCGACAGGGTATGGCTACACCTTC
CDR3: CASSSTGYGYTF
J: TRBJ1-2
D: TRBD1
V: TRBV12-3/TRBV12-4
size: -

DNA: TGCGCCAGCAGTCGGGACAGCTCCGAAGATACGCAGTATTTT
CDR3: CASSRDSSEDTQYF
J: TRBJ2-3
D: TRBD1
V: TRBV10-1
size: -

DNA: TGTGCCAGCAGTGCGACTAGCGGGGGACCCGGGACCGGGGAGCTGTTTTTT
CDR3: CASSATSGGPGTGELFF
J: TRBJ2-2
D: TRBD2
V: TRBV6-1
size: -

DNA: TGTGCCAGCAGTGAACGGTCAGGAGGAATCAATGAGCAGTTCTTC
CDR3: CASSERSGGINEQFF
J: TRBJ2-1
D: -
V: TRBV2
size: few

DNA: TGTGCCACCGGAGGGTCCGGCAATCAGCCCCAGCATTTT
CDR3: CATGGSGNQPQHF
J: TRBJ1-5
D: -
V: TRBV7-9
size: few

DNA: TGTGCCAGCAGTATACCCGCTCCGGGGGTTACACTTCTCAATCAGCCCCAGCATTTT
CDR3: CASSIPAPGVTLLNQPQHF
J: TRBJ1-5
D: -
V: TRBV5-4
size: -

DNA: TGTGCCAGCAGCCTGAGGACACCTACTAATGAAAAACTGTTTTTT
CDR3: CASSLRTPTNEKLFF
J: TRBJ1-4
D: -
V: TRBV7-9
size: -

DNA: TGTGCCAGCAGTTACAGAGCCACCGGGGAGCTGTTTTTT
CDR3: CASSYRATGELFF
J: TRBJ2-2
D: -
V: TRBV6-2/TRBV6-3
size: -

DNA: TGCGCCAGCAGCTTAGGACAGGGAGGGTACAATGAGCAGTTCTTC
CDR3: CASSLGQGGYNEQFF
J: TRBJ2-1
D: -
V: TRBV5-1
size: -

DNA: TGTGCCAGCAGTCCCGGGACAGGGGCCGCCTACGAGCAGTACTTC
CDR3: CASSPGTGAAYEQYF
J: TRBJ2-7
D: TRBD1
V: TRBV6-5
size: -

DNA: TGCAGTGCTAGTCCAACCCGGGAAAAACTGTTTTTT
CDR3: CSASPTREKLFF
J: TRBJ1-4
D: -
V: TRBV20-1
size: -

DNA: TGCGCCAGCAGCTTGTCCCAGGGGGCGGACACCGGGGAGCTGTTTTTT
CDR3: CASSLSQGADTGELFF
J: TRBJ2-2
D: TRBD1
V: TRBV5-1
size: -

DNA: TGTGGAGGTGGCAGGGGAGTATCCTACGAGCAGTACTTC
CDR3: CGGGRGVSYEQYF
J: TRBJ2-7
D: -
V: TRBV5-3
size: -

DNA: TGTGCCAGCAGCCCCCGGACAGGGGATGGCGAGACCCAGTACTTC
CDR3: CASSPRTGDGETQYF
J: TRBJ2-5
D: TRBD1
V: TRBV7-8
size: -

DNA: TGTGCCAGCAGCGCCGGGGGACGGTGGAATCAGCCCCAGCATTTT
CDR3: CASSAGGRWNQPQHF
J: TRBJ1-5
D: -
V: TRBV9
size: -

DNA: TGTGCCCCAAATACGGGGAAGGAGACCCAGTACTTC
CDR3: CAPNTGKETQYF
J: TRBJ2-5
D: -
V: TRBV2
size: -

DNA: TGCGCCAGCAGCTCCAAAGGGGATTACACCGGGGAGCTGTTTTTT
CDR3: CASSSKGDYTGELFF
J: TRBJ2-2
D: -
V: TRBV5-1
size: -

DNA: TGTGCCAGCTCACCCCAGGGCGGACAGGGCGTTAGAGATACGCAGTATTTT
CDR3: CASSPQGGQGVRDTQYF
J: TRBJ2-3
D: TRBD1
V: TRBV18
size: -

DNA: TGTGCCAGCACCCCCCATGGGACAGAACAAGAGACCCAGTACTTC
CDR3: CASTPHGTEQETQYF
J: TRBJ2-5
D: TRBD1
V: TRBV13
size: -

DNA: TGTGCCAGCAGCCCCTTAGGGAGCGGGGGGGCCAATTCCTACGAGCAGTACTTC
CDR3: CASSPLGSGGANSYEQYF
J: TRBJ2-7
D: TRBD2
V: TRBV4-2
size: -

DNA: TGTGCCAGCAGTGAGGGACTCCCGAGCTCCTATAATTCACCCCTCCACTTT
CDR3: CASSEGLPSSYNSPLHF
J: TRBJ1-6
D: -
V: TRBV2
size: -

DNA: TGTGCCAGCAGCTCACAGGGGTCCTACGAGCAGTACTTC
CDR3: CASSSQGSYEQYF
J: TRBJ2-7
D: TRBD1
V: TRBV6-6
size: -

DNA: TGTGCCAGCAGCTTACTTTCCCGGACTAGCGGGGGATCGAACGGGGAGCTGTTTTTT
CDR3: CASSLLSRTSGGSNGELFF
J: TRBJ2-2
D: TRBD2
V: TRBV7-8
size: -